These T cell receptor beta chains were read from a single sample in a study of patients and donors after allogeneic stem cell transplantation. Each CDR3 protein gets one entry after TCRdb re-called the RT-PCR reads with MiXCR. This sample yields hundreds of thousands of distinct CDR3 sequences, of which about a sixth are seen a single time; 6.5% to 7.5% belongs to the top ten. Sequenced sample: blood, either unsorted or a sorted T cell fraction (not recorded which). These TCRs come from a human donor who was either an allogeneic HSCT recipient or a stem cell or donor lymphocyte infusion donor (not recorded which). It is not recorded whose cells these are; they may come from a transplant donor. The CDR3 runs from the conserved cysteine through the conserved F or W. Fields, in order: CDR3 protein, CDR3 DNA, J gene, V gene, clone size, D gene. A D gene is named only where the DNA matches it firmly. Not all rows give a size; the values are once, few, many and, for expanded clones, a class.

CASSLFIDEQYF | TGTGCCAGCAGCCTTTTTATCGACGAGCAGTACTTC | TRBJ2-7 | TRBV12-3/TRBV12-4 | few | -
CASSLFPPGANGELFF | TGTGCCAGCAGCCTATTTCCACCCGGGGCGAACGGGGAGCTGTTTTTT | TRBJ2-2 | TRBV7-3 | - | -
CASSTQQSYGYTF | TGCGCCAGCAGCACCCAGCAGTCCTATGGCTACACCTTC | TRBJ1-2 | TRBV5-1 | few | -
CAISSSGTDNVLTF | TGTGCCATCAGCTCTTCCGGGACAGACAACGTCCTGACTTTC | TRBJ2-6 | TRBV10-3 | - | TRBD1
CAWSRHRRTEAFF | TGTGCCTGGAGTCGACACCGAAGGACTGAAGCTTTCTTT | TRBJ1-1 | TRBV30 | few | -
CASSPPTGLPLHF | TGTGCCAGCAGCCCGCCGACAGGCCTACCCCTCCACTTT | TRBJ1-6 | TRBV7-9 | - | -
CASSPDRSYEQYF | TGCGCCAGCAGCCCAGACCGTTCCTACGAGCAGTACTTC | TRBJ2-7 | TRBV5-1 | many | -
CASSLATNEQFF | TGTGCCAGTAGTTTGGCGACAAATGAGCAGTTCTTC | TRBJ2-1 | TRBV19 | - | -
CASSQYLGETQYF | TGCGCCAGCAGCCAATATTTAGGGGAGACCCAGTACTTC | TRBJ2-5 | TRBV4-3 | many | -
CATSPRGEEETQYF | TGTGCCACCAGCCCAAGGGGGGAGGAAGAGACCCAGTACTTC | TRBJ2-5 | TRBV15 | - | -
CASSDGVTSTDTQYF | TGTGCCAGCAGTGACGGGGTTACTAGCACAGATACGCAGTATTTT | TRBJ2-3 | TRBV6-4 | - | -
CASSLIKADTQYF | TGTGCCAGCAGCTTAATCAAGGCAGATACGCAGTATTTT | TRBJ2-3 | TRBV7-3 | - | -
CASSGPNTEAFF | TGCGCCAGCAGTGGGCCGAACACTGAAGCTTTCTTT | TRBJ1-1 | TRBV5-1 | many | -
CSARAGVYEQYF | TGCAGTGCTAGGGCCGGAGTTTACGAGCAGTACTTC | TRBJ2-7 | TRBV20-1 | - | -
CASSLQGTGGYTF | TGCGCCAGCAGCCTACAGGGGACGGGTGGCTACACCTTC | TRBJ1-2 | TRBV5-1 | many | TRBD1
CSVEMAGDYEQYF | TGCAGCGTTGAAATGGCAGGGGACTACGAGCAGTACTTC | TRBJ2-7 | TRBV29-1 | many | -
CAWTPTGLGYTF | TGTGCCTGGACCCCGACAGGGTTGGGCTACACCTTC | TRBJ1-2 | TRBV30 | - | TRBD1